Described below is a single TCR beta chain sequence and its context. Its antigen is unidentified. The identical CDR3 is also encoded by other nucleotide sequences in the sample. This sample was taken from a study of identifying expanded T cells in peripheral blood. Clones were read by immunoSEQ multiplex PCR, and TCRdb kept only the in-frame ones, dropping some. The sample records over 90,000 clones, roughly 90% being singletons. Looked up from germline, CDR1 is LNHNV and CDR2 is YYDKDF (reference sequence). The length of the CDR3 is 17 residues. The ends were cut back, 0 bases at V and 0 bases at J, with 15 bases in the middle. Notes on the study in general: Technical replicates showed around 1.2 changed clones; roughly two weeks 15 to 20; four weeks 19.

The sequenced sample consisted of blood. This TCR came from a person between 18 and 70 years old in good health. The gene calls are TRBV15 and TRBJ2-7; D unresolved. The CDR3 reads CATSRERGLAGSYEQYF. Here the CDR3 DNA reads TGTGCCACCAGCAGAGAGAGAGGATTAGCAGGCTCCTACGAGCAGTACTTC.